This entry is about one T cell receptor (beta chain). This entry is derived from a study of T cell changes during pregnancy in multiple sclerosis. The data were produced by immunoSEQ multiplex PCR, yet TCRdb's version contains in-frame clones alone and is incomplete. Among roughly 56,000 clones listed, approximately 86% were seen once. CDR1 MNHNS and CDR2 SASEGT come from the germline V gene. The CDR3 is made up of 13 amino acids. Trimming took off 4 bases at V and 2 bases at J, with 8 bases between the two ends. The material sequenced was peripheral blood, taken in the first trimester of pregnancy. This sequence originates from a female donor with multiple sclerosis, enrolled in a pregnancy study. The genes are TRBV6-1 and TRBJ1-2, with a weak D call TRBD1 (6 bases). CDR3 region: CASSAGQNYGYTF. The CDR3 region has the DNA TGTGCCAGCAGTGCAGGACAGAACTATGGCTACACCTTC.